This T cell receptor beta chain stems from a study of T cell changes during pregnancy in multiple sclerosis (dated by TCRdb to about 2019). Notes on the research overall: The study examined how the T cell repertoire changed over the course of pregnancy in women with multiple sclerosis.

To note about this clone: Its antigen has not been determined. Base-call qualities are not available, and no considerably larger clone is one nucleotide away.

The library was generated by the immunoSEQ multiplex PCR assay. What TCRdb holds here is the immuneACCESS table cut down to in-frame rearrangements. Part of the clones is not present; checked against another copy, under half of the missing clones reflect an unresolved V gene, and the others are unexplained. This sample has over 85,000 clones in its table, and 75% to 95% of those were observed once. Jointly, the top ten make up 1.5% to 2% of the sample. From its cysteine to its phenylalanine, the CDR3 spans 15 amino acids. The entry retains the CDR3 DNA only, 45 bases that are in frame from base 1. At the junction V is shortened by 3 bases and J by 6 bases; bases outside the gene matches: 5. CDR1 and CDR2 are read off the germline V gene as KGHSH and LQKENI.

Sequenced material: peripheral blood, taken in the first trimester of pregnancy. The clonotype was recovered from a female donor in good health, enrolled as a control in a pregnancy study. The sequence joins TRBV18 to TRBJ1-6, with 7 bases in between that match TRBD1. The encoded CDR3 is CASSPVTGRNSPLHF. In nucleotides, the sequence is TGTGCCAGCTCACCGGTGACAGGGCGTAATTCACCCCTCCACTTT.